This TCR beta chain was recovered during a study of a mutant IDH1 vaccine in newly diagnosed glioma. Whole-study context: Sex distribution of treated patients was about 62% male and 37.5% female; mean age was around 42 years. Most patients had received both radiotherapy and temozolomide, the prior options being radiotherapy, temozolomide, or both. Study-level findings and limits: Among all patients, vaccine-induced immune responses occurred in around 94%.

This clone was detected only a few times. Its antigen remains unidentified. The CDR3 is 12 amino acids. V shed 1 base and J shed 1 base, with 2 bases lying between them. Germline V CDR1 and CDR2: SGHAT, FQNNGV. Regarding time point: baseline, week 1 (first vaccination visit). Treatment of the sample: pre-vaccination baseline after standard-of-care therapy. New WHO grade 3 or 4 astrocytomas that were IDH1-mutant and ATRX-lost had been found in donors. This table comes from immunoSEQ multiplex PCR, and its TCRdb copy is limited to in-frame clones, with some not included. The table records tens of thousands of clones, 88% of them present only once.

The receptor's source is a woman in her thirties or forties with glioma. Sample: PBMCs, taken from a glioma patient treated with radiotherapy, temozolomide or both. The chain is built from TRBV11-2 and TRBJ2-7; D is undetermined. The CDR3 DNA follows: TGTGCCAGCAGCTTAGTTTCCTACGAGCAGTACTTC. As protein: CASSLVSYEQYF. Full variable domain (rest looked up from reference TRBV11-2 and TRBJ2-7): EAGVAQSPRYKIIEKRQSVAFWCNPISGHATLYWYQQILGQGPKLLIQFQNNGVVDDSQLPKDRFSAERLKGVDSTLKIQPAKLEDSAVYLCASSLVSYEQYFGPGTRLTVT.